A selection of T cell receptor beta chains follows, all from one sample in a study of regulatory T cells in long-lasting Graves disease. One entry per CDR3 protein, called by TCRdb with MiXCR from the multiplex PCR reads. The data show around 230,000 distinct CDR3 sequences, with 15% to 20% seen just once and less than 25% held by the top ten. The sequenced sample was peripheral blood mononuclear cells (PBMCs), obtained at new diagnosis, from a patient treated with antithyroid drugs. The receptors were gathered from a female donor with Graves disease. CDR3s include the opening cysteine and the closing phenylalanine or tryptophan. The D gene is left open where the match is weak. Clone size appears in some rows only: once, few, many, or a class for an expanded clone.

J | size | D | V | DNA | CDR3
TRBJ2-3 | many | - | TRBV11-3 | TGTGCCAGCAGCTCACCTACCCCGGTCGATACGCAGTATTTT | CASSSPTPVDTQYF
TRBJ2-1 | few | TRBD2 | TRBV24-1 | TGTGCCACCAGTGACCCGCCTGGAGCGGGAGGGCCAGATGAGCAGTTCTTC | CATSDPPGAGGPDEQFF
TRBJ2-7 | few | - | TRBV18 | TGTGCCAGCTCACCACGGTTTTCCTACGAGCAGTACTTC | CASSPRFSYEQYF
TRBJ1-2 | many | TRBD1 | TRBV18 | TGTGCCAGCTCACCCGGGACAGGGAATGGCTACACCTTC | CASSPGTGNGYTF
TRBJ1-4 | many | TRBD1 | TRBV7-8 | TGTGCCAGCAGCCCCACAGGGGGTGATGAAAAACTGTTTTTT | CASSPTGGDEKLFF
TRBJ1-2 | few | - | TRBV19 | TGTGCCAGTAGTCTTAACAGCCTCCCAAACTATGGCTACACCTTC | CASSLNSLPNYGYTF
TRBJ2-2 | many | - | TRBV5-6 | TGTGCCAGCAGCTTGGGCTTAGAAACCGGGGAGCTGTTTTTT | CASSLGLETGELFF
TRBJ1-1 | many | - | TRBV13 | TGTGCCAGCAGCTTAGAACGACAGAACATGAACACTGAAGCTTTCTTT | CASSLERQNMNTEAFF
TRBJ1-4 | many | - | TRBV7-2 | TGTGCCAGCAGCTTAGACCGGGGCCGAAATGAAAAACTGTTTTTT | CASSLDRGRNEKLFF
TRBJ2-5 | - | TRBD2 | TRBV20-1 | TGCAGTGCTGGGACTAGCGGGGTGGAGACCCAGTACTTC | CSAGTSGVETQYF
TRBJ1-2 | many | TRBD1 | TRBV20-1 | TGCAGTGCTAGCGAAGGGACAGGGAGCTATGGCTACACCTTC | CSASEGTGSYGYTF
TRBJ1-1 | - | TRBD1 | TRBV7-9 | TGTGCCAGCAGCTTGGGACAGGGTAGCTCTTTCTTT | CASSLGQGSSFF
TRBJ1-4 | many | - | TRBV19 | TGTGCCAGTAGTAGGCCCGGGGAACTGTTTTTT | CASSRPGELFF
TRBJ2-1 | - | - | TRBV20-1 | TGCAGTGCTAGAGGGTTAGCGGCCTACAATGAGCAGTTCTTC | CSARGLAAYNEQFF
TRBJ2-7 | many | - | TRBV11-2 | TGTGCCAGCACCGAAACCACAGGGCTGGCTTACGAGCAGTACTTC | CASTETTGLAYEQYF
TRBJ2-5 | many | - | TRBV30 | TGTGCCTGGAGTGCCCCCCACAGGTGGAGAGAGACCCAGTACTTC | CAWSAPHRWRETQYF
TRBJ1-5 | many | - | TRBV28 | TGTGCCAGTTTTGGGCAGGTCGATCAGCCCCAGCATTTT | CASFGQVDQPQHF
TRBJ2-3 | - | TRBD2 | TRBV4-3 | TGCGCCAGCAGCCCGCGTCACGGGGGGGCACAAGATACGCAGTATTTT | CASSPRHGGAQDTQYF
TRBJ2-1 | few | TRBD2 | TRBV6-2/TRBV6-3 | TGTGCCAGCAGTTACTCGCCTAGCGGGCCTTACAATGAGCAGTTCTTC | CASSYSPSGPYNEQFF
TRBJ2-2 | many | TRBD2 | TRBV20-1 | TGCAGTGCTAGAGATGGGAGGGAGGGAACGAACACCGGGGAGCTGTTTTTT | CSARDGREGTNTGELFF
TRBJ1-2 | - | - | TRBV11-2 | TGTGCCAGCAGCTTAAGCAGGAACTATGGCTACACCTTC | CASSLSRNYGYTF
TRBJ2-7 | - | - | TRBV5-8 | TGTGCCAGCAGCTTGGCCGGGACGGACTTCTACGAGCAGTACTTC | CASSLAGTDFYEQYF
TRBJ2-2 | many | - | TRBV11-3 | TGTGCCAGCAGCCTATCCGGGAGTACCTACACCGGGGAGCTGTTTTTT | CASSLSGSTYTGELFF
TRBJ1-3 | many | TRBD1 | TRBV7-8 | TGTGCCAGCAGCTTCCAGGGGGAGGACACCATATATTTT | CASSFQGEDTIYF
TRBJ2-1 | many | TRBD2 | TRBV27 | TGTGCCAGCAGTCCCATAGGGACTACTAGGTACAATGAGCAGTTCTTC | CASSPIGTTRYNEQFF
TRBJ2-1 | many | TRBD2 | TRBV27 | TGTGCCAGCAGTTTAGCTAGCGGGAGCTCCTACAATGAGCAGTTCTTC | CASSLASGSSYNEQFF
TRBJ1-6 | many | - | TRBV4-3 | TGCGCCAGCAGCCAAGATCCCGGAGGAGGGGATAATTCACCCCTCCACTTT | CASSQDPGGGDNSPLHF
TRBJ2-3 | few | TRBD2 | TRBV9 | TGTGCCAGCAGCGAAGTACGGGGAGCCCCCGGGGGGGGAACAGATACGCAGTATTTT | CASSEVRGAPGGGTDTQYF
TRBJ2-7 | many | - | TRBV10-1 | TGCGCCAGCAGTGAACCGGGACGGGGGACCTACGAGCAGTACTTC | CASSEPGRGTYEQYF
TRBJ2-3 | many | - | TRBV20-1 | TGCAGTGCTAGAGTAATAGGGACACTCGGTAGCACAGATACGCAGTATTTT | CSARVIGTLGSTDTQYF
TRBJ2-7 | many | - | TRBV11-3 | TGTGCCAGCAGCTTAGAAAGTTTCGGCGAGCAGTACTTC | CASSLESFGEQYF
TRBJ2-1 | many | - | TRBV24-1 | TGTGCCACCAGTGACCCCGGGACTGCTACCTACAATGAGCAGTTCTTC | CATSDPGTATYNEQFF
TRBJ1-4 | - | TRBD1 | TRBV29-1 | TGCAGCGTTGGGGGACAGGAGAATGAAAAACTGTTTTTT | CSVGGQENEKLFF
TRBJ1-5 | many | TRBD1 | TRBV19 | TGTGCCAGTAGTATAACAGGGGGGAGCAATCAGCCCCAGCATTTT | CASSITGGSNQPQHF
TRBJ2-1 | many | TRBD1 | TRBV2 | TGTGCCAGCAGTGGAGGGACAGGGACTAATGAGCAGTTCTTC | CASSGGTGTNEQFF
TRBJ2-7 | - | TRBD2 | TRBV20-1 | TGCAGTGCTAGAGATGACAGCGGGAGGGCCTGGGGGGAGCAGTACTTC | CSARDDSGRAWGEQYF
TRBJ2-5 | - | TRBD2 | TRBV28 | TGTGCCAGCAGTTTCGCGAGGCGGGAGAAGGAGACCCAGTACTTC | CASSFARREKETQYF
TRBJ1-2 | many | - | TRBV20-1 | TGCAGTGCTAGACTCTGGGGCAGGGATGGCTACACCTTC | CSARLWGRDGYTF
TRBJ1-1 | many | TRBD1 | TRBV29-1 | TGCAGCGTTCTTGGGACAGGGGACACTGAAGCTTTCTTT | CSVLGTGDTEAFF
TRBJ1-6 | - | - | TRBV7-8 | TGTGCCAGCAGCTTAGATCTGATATATAATTCACCCCTCCACTTT | CASSLDLIYNSPLHF
TRBJ1-1 | many | TRBD1 | TRBV18 | TGTGCCGGACAGGCAAACATGAACACTGAAGCTTTCTTT | CAGQANMNTEAFF
TRBJ1-2 | many | - | TRBV6-1 | TGTGCCAGCAGTGAATGGCGGGGAGCGGCCTATGGCTACACCTTC | CASSEWRGAAYGYTF
TRBJ2-3 | many | TRBD2 | TRBV20-1 | TGCAGTGCTAGCGGGGCTAGCGGGAGTTTAGCAGATACGCAGTATTTT | CSASGASGSLADTQYF
TRBJ1-5 | many | - | TRBV3-1 | TGTGCCAGCAGCCACGGGGGCTCTCCCCAGCATTTT | CASSHGGSPQHF
TRBJ1-1 | many | - | TRBV6-1 | TGTGCCAGCACCTCTCACTGGGGGCGGAACACTGAAGCTTTCTTT | CASTSHWGRNTEAFF
TRBJ1-1 | many | - | TRBV11-3 | TGTGCCAGCAGCTTAAATCAGAACACTGAAGCTTTCTTT | CASSLNQNTEAFF
TRBJ2-3 | few | - | TRBV7-2 | TGTGCCAGCAGCACGGACAGAGATACGCAGTATTTT | CASSTDRDTQYF
TRBJ1-1 | many | - | TRBV3-1 | TGTGCCAGCAGCCTTCCGGGAGAGAACACTGAAGCTTTCTTT | CASSLPGENTEAFF
TRBJ2-5 | many | - | TRBV2 | TGTGCCAGCAGACAACGGACCCTCGAGGAGACCCAGTACTTC | CASRQRTLEETQYF
TRBJ2-7 | many | - | TRBV7-6 | TGTGCCAGCAGCCCTAGTTGGCGCGCCTACGAGCAGTACTTC | CASSPSWRAYEQYF
TRBJ2-3 | - | TRBD1 | TRBV12-3/TRBV12-4 | TGTGCCAGCAGTTTATGGACAGGGGTTCCAGATACGCAGTATTTT | CASSLWTGVPDTQYF
TRBJ1-5 | many | - | TRBV9 | TGTGCCAGCAGCCCAACCGCGGGCCATTATCAGCCCCAGCATTTT | CASSPTAGHYQPQHF